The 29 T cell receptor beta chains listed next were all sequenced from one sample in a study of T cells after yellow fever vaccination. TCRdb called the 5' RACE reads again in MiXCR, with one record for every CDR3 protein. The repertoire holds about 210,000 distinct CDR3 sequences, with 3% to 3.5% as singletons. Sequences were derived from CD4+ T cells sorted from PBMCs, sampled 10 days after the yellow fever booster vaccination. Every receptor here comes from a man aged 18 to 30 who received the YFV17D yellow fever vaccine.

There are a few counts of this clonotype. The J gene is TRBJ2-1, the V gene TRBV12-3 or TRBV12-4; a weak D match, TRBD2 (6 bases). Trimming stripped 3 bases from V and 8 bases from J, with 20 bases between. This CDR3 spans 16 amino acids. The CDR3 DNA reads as TGTGCCAGCAGTTTTTTCGTCCCAGGGCGGAGGGATGAGCAGTTCTTC. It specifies CASSFFVPGRRDEQFF.

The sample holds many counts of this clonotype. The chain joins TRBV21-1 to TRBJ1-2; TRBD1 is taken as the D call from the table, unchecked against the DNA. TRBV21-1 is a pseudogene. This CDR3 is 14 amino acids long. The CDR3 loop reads CASSSGGHGYGYTF. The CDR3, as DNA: TGTGCCAGCAGCTCAGGGGGCCACGGTTATGGCTACACCTTC.

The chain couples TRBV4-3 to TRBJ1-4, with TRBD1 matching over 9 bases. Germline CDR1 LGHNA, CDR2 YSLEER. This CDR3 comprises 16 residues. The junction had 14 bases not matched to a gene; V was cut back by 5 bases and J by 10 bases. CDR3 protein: CASSSTPGQGDGKLFF. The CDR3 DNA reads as TGCGCCAGCAGCTCCACTCCGGGACAGGGAGATGGAAAACTGTTTTTT.

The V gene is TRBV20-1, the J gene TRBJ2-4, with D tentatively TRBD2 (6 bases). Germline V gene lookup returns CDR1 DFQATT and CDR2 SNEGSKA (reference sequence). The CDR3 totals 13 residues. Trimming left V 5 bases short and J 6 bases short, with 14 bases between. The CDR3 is CSAVPGVGNIQYF. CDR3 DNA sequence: TGCAGTGCTGTGCCGGGGGTGGGAAACATTCAGTACTTC.

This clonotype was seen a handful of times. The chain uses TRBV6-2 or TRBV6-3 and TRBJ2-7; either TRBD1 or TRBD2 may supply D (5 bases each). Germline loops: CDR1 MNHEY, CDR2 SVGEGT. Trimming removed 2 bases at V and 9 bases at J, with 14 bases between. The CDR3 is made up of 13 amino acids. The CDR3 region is CASSYRDAGGQYV. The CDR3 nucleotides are TGTGCCAGCAGTTACCGGGACGCCGGCGGGCAGTACGTC.

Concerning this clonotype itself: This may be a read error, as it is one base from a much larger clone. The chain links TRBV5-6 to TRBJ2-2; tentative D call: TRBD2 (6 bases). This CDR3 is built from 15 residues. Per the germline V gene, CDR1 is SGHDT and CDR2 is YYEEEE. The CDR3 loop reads CASSQSWAYGGELLF. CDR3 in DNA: TGTGCCAGCAGCCAATCTTGGGCGTACGGCGGGGAGCTGCTTTTT.

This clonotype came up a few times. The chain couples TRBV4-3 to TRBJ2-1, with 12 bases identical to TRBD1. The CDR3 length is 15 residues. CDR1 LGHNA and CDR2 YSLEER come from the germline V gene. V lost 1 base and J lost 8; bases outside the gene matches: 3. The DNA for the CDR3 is TGCGCCAGCAGCCAAGCGGGGACAGGGGGCTATGAGCAGTTCTTC. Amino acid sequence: CASSQAGTGGYEQFF.

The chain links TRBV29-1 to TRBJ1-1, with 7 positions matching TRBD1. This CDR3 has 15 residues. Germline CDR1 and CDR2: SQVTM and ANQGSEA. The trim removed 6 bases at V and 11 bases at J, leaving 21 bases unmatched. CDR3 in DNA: TGCAGCGTAAGTTACATCGGGACAGCCAGAGTGCGGGCTTTCTTT. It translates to CSVSYIGTARVRAFF. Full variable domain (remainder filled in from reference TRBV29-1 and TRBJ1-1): SAVISQKPSRDICQRGTSLTIQCQVDSQVTMMFWYRQQPGQSLTLIATANQGSEATYESGFVIDKFPISRPNLTFSTLTVSNMSPEDSSIYLCSVSYIGTARVRAFFGQGTRLTVV.

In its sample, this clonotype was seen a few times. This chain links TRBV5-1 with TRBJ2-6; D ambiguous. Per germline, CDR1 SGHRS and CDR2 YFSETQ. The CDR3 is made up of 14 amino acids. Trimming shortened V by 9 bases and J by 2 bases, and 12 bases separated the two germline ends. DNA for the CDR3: TGCGCCACTTCCCCAGGAGCTGGGGCCAACGTCCTGACTTTC. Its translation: CATSPGAGANVLTF.

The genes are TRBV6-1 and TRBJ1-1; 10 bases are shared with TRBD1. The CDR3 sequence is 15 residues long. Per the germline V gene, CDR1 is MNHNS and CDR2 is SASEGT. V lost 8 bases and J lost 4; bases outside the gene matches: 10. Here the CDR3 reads CASRAPWTGGTEAFF. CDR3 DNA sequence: TGTGCCAGCCGGGCCCCATGGACAGGGGGCACTGAAGCTTTCTTT.

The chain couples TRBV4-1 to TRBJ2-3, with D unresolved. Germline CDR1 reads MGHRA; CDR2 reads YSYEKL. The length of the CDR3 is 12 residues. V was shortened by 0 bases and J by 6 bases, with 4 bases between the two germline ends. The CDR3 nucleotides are TGCGCCAGCAGCCAAGATTCGGATACGCAGTATTTT. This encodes CASSQDSDTQYF.

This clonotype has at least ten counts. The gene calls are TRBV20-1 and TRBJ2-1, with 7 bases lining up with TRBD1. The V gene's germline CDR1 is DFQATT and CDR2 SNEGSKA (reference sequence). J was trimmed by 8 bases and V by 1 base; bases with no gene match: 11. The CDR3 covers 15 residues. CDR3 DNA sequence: TGCAGTGCTAGAGCCGTAAACAGGGGTTCCTATGAGCAGTTCTTC. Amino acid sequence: CSARAVNRGSYEQFF.

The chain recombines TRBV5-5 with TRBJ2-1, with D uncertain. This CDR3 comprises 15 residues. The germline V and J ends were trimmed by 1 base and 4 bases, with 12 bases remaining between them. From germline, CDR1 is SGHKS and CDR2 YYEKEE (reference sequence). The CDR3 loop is CASSLIRPAYNEQFF. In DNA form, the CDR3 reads TGTGCCAGCAGCTTGATCCGTCCGGCGTACAATGAGCAGTTCTTC.

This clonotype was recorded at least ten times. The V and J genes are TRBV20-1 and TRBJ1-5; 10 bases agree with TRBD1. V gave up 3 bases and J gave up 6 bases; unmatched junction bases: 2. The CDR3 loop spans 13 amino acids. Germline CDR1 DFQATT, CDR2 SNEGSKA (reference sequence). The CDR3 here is CSARTGGFQPQHF. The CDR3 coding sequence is TGCAGTGCTAGGACAGGGGGCTTTCAGCCCCAGCATTTT.

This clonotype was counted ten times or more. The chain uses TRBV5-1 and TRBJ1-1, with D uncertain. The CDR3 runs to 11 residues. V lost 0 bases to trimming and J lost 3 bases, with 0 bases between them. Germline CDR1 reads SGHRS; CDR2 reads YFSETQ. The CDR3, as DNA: TGCGCCAGCAGCTTGGACACTGAAGCTTTCTTT. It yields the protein CASSLDTEAFF.

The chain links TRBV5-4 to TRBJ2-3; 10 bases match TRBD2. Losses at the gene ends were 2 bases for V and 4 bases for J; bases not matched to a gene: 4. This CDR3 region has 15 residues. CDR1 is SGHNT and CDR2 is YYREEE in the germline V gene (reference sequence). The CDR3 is CASSFESGGADTQYF. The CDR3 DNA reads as TGTGCCAGCAGCTTTGAGAGCGGGGGGGCAGATACGCAGTATTTT. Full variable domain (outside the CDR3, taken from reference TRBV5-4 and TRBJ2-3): ETGVTQSPTHLIKTRGQQVTLRCSSQSGHNTVSWYQQALGQGPQFIFQYYREEENGRGNFPPRFSGLQFPNYSSELNVNALELDDSALYLCASSFESGGADTQYFGPGTRLTVL.

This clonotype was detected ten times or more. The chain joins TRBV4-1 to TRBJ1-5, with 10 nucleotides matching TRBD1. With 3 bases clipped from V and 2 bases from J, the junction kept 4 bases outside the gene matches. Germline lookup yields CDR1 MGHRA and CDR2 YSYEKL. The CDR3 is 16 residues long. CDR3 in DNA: TGCGCCAGCAGCCATGAGGGGACAGGGGGCAATCAGCCCCAGCATTTT. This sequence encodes CASSHEGTGGNQPQHF.

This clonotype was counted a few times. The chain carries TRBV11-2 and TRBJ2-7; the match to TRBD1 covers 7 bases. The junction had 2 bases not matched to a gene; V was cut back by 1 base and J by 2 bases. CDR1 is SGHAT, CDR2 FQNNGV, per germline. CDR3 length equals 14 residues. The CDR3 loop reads CASSLGQGPYEQYF. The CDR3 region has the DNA TGTGCCAGCAGCTTAGGACAGGGCCCCTACGAGCAGTACTTC. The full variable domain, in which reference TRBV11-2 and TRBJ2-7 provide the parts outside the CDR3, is EAGVAQSPRYKIIEKRQSVAFWCNPISGHATLYWYQQILGQGPKLLIQFQNNGVVDDSQLPKDRFSAERLKGVDSTLKIQPAKLEDSAVYLCASSLGQGPYEQYFGPGTRLTVT.

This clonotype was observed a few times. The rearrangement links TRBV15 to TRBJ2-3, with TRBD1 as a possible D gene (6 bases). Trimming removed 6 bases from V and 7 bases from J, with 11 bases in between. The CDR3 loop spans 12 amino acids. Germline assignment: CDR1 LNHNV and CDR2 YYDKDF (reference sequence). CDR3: CATRSRGYTQYF. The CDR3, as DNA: TGTGCCACCAGGAGCAGGGGTTATACGCAGTATTTT.

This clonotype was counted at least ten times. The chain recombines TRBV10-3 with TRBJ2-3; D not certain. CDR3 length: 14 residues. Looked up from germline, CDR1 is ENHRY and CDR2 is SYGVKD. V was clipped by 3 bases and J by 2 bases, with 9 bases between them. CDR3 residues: CAISELGVTDTQYF. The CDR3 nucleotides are TGTGCCATCAGTGAATTAGGAGTCACAGATACGCAGTATTTT.

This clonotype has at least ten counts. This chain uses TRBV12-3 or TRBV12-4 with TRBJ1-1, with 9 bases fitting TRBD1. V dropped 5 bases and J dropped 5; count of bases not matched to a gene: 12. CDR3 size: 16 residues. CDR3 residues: CASSATGGVPVTEAFF. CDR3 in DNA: TGTGCCAGCAGTGCTACAGGGGGCGTGCCTGTAACTGAAGCTTTCTTT.

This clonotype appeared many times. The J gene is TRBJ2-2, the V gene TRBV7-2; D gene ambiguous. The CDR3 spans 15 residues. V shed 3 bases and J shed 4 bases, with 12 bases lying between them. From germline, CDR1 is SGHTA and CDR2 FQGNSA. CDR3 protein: CASSFGGSVTGELFF. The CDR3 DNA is TGTGCCAGCAGCTTTGGTGGCAGTGTCACCGGGGAGCTGTTTTTT.

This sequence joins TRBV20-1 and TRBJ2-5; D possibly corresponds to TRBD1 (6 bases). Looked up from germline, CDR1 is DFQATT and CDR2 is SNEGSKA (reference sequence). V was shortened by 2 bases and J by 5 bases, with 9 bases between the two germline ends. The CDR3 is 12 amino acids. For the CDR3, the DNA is TGCAGTGCTAGACAGGGGCCGGAGACCCAGTACTTC. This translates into CSARQGPETQYF.

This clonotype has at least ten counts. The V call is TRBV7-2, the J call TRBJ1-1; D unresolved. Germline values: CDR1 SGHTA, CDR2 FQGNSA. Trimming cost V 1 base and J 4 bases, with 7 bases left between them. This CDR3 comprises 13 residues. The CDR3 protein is CASSLVWGTEAFF. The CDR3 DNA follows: TGTGCCAGCAGCTTAGTATGGGGCACTGAAGCTTTCTTT.

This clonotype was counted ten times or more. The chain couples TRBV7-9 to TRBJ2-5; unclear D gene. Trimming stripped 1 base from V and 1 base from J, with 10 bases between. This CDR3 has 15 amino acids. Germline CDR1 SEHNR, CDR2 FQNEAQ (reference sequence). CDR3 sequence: CASSLGRVPQETQYF. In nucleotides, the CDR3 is TGTGCCAGCAGCTTAGGACGAGTGCCCCAAGAGACCCAGTACTTC.

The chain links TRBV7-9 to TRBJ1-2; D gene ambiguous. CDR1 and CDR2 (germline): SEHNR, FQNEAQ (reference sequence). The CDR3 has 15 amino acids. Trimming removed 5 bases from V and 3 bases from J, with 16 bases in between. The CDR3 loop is CASSQRREKDYGYTF. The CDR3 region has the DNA TGTGCCAGCAGCCAGCGACGGGAAAAGGACTATGGCTACACCTTC.

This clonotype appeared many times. The CDR3 coding sequence is TGTGCCAGCAGCCAAGATTGGGGCTACGGTCAGCCCCAGCATTTT. It is translated as CASSQDWGYGQPQHF. The chain carries TRBV4-2 and TRBJ1-5, with TRBD1 as a possible D gene (5 bases). The germline V gene has CDR1 LGHNA and CDR2 YNFKEQ. Deletions cut 0 bases from V and 6 bases from J, with 12 bases between. The CDR3 has 15 amino acids.

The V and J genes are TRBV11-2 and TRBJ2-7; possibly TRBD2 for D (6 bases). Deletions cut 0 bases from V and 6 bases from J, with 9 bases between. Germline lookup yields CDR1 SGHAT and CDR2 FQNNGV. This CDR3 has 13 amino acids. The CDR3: CASSLESGVEQYF. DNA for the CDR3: TGTGCCAGCAGCTTAGAGTCGGGGGTCGAGCAGTACTTC.

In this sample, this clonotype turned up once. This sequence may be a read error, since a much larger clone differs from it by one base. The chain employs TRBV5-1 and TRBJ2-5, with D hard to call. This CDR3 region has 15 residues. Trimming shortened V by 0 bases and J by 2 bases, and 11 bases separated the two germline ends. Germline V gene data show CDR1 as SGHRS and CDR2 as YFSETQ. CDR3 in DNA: TGCGCCAGCAGCTTGGCCGATCGGGTTCAAGAGACCCAGTACTTC. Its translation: CASSLADRVQETQYF.